Listed here are 29 T cell receptor beta chains from one sample, sequenced in a study of T cells in Graves' hyperthyroidism and ophthalmopathy. What was amplified from RNA transcripts were TCR beta CDR3 regions. The TCR CDR3 first-round RT-PCR relied on the HTBI primer set. TCRdb passed the multiplex PCR reads through MiXCR, listing each CDR3 protein once. The sample gives about 290,000 distinct CDR3 sequences, 13% of which show up once; 7.8% is in the top ten. Sequencing input: blood. The origin of the receptors is a woman in her twenties or thirties with Graves' hyperthyroidism that later progressed to Graves' ophthalmopathy.

This clonotype was observed many times. The rearrangement uses TRBV7-9 and TRBJ2-1; TRBD2 aligns across 9 bases. Per the germline V gene, CDR1 is SEHNR and CDR2 is FQNEAQ (reference sequence). This CDR3 has 15 residues. V shed 4 bases, J shed 4 bases, and the junction held 5 bases outside the gene matches. As DNA, the CDR3 is TGTGCCAGCAGCTCCGGGACTAGCATATACAATGAGCAGTTCTTC. As protein: CASSSGTSIYNEQFF.

The rearrangement uses TRBV5-5 and TRBJ1-3; possibly TRBD1 for D (5 bases). Germline V gives CDR1 SGHKS, CDR2 YYEKEE (reference sequence). The germline V and J ends were trimmed by 4 bases and 4 bases, with 9 bases remaining between them. The CDR3 covers 13 residues. The CDR3 nucleotides are TGTGCCAGCAGCCGACAGATAGGAAACACCATATATTTT. As protein: CASSRQIGNTIYF.

This clonotype was seen ten or more times. The chain carries TRBV7-2 and TRBJ1-2, with 7 bases fitting TRBD1. CDR1 SGHTA and CDR2 FQGNSA come from the germline V gene. The V and J ends lost 5 bases and 7 bases, in that order; junction bases with no gene match: 13. CDR3 length equals 15 residues. DNA for the CDR3: TGTGCCAGCAGCCGATCATGGACAGGCCCTGGTGGCTACACCTTC. This gives the protein CASSRSWTGPGGYTF. Full variable domain (remainder filled in from reference TRBV7-2 and TRBJ1-2): GAGVSQSPSNKVTEKGKDVELRCDPISGHTALYWYRQSLGQGLEFLIYFQGNSAPDKSGLPSDRFSAERTGGSVSTLTIQRTQQEDSAVYLCASSRSWTGPGGYTFGSGTRLTVV.

The sample holds many counts of this clonotype. V and J are TRBV6-1 and TRBJ2-7; TRBD2 is a possible D gene (5 bases). V was trimmed by 7 bases and J by 5 bases, leaving 15 bases between them. The CDR3 length is 13 residues. From germline, CDR1 is MNHNS and CDR2 SASEGT. Here the CDR3 reads CASKRAALDEQYF. The CDR3 DNA follows: TGTGCCAGCAAGAGGGCAGCACTTGACGAGCAGTACTTC.

There are many counts of this clonotype. V and J are TRBV19 and TRBJ2-7; D may match TRBD1 or TRBD2 (6 bases each). Between the trimmed V and J ends, which lost 6 bases and 0 bases, there was a span of 18 bases. The CDR3 extends over 16 amino acids. Germline loops: CDR1 LNHDA, CDR2 SQIVND (reference sequence). The CDR3 sequence: CASSETRRGSSYEQYF. CDR3 in DNA: TGTGCCAGTAGCGAAACTCGGAGGGGGAGCTCCTACGAGCAGTACTTC.

This clonotype was counted between two and nine times. The chain recombines TRBV5-1 with TRBJ2-5; 9 bases align to TRBD2. Germline CDR1 SGHRS, CDR2 YFSETQ. Trimming took 4 bases from V and 7 from J; bases not matched to a gene: 5. CDR3 size: 13 residues. CDR3 in DNA: TGCGCCAGCAGCGCGGGACTAGCAGGGACCCAGTACTTC. Amino acids: CASSAGLAGTQYF.

The rearrangement joins TRBV7-9 to TRBJ1-1; D might be TRBD1 (6 bases). The CDR3 totals 14 residues. Trimming removed 4 bases at V and 4 bases at J, with 13 bases between. Germline V lookup: CDR1 SEHNR, CDR2 FQNEAQ (reference sequence). CDR3 protein: CASSSLTGITEAFF. The CDR3 nucleotides read TGTGCCAGCAGCTCGTTGACAGGAATCACTGAAGCTTTCTTT.

This clonotype was observed at least ten times. The chain employs TRBV6-2 or TRBV6-3 and TRBJ2-1; 7 nucleotides match TRBD2. Germline values: CDR1 MNHEY, CDR2 SVGEGT. The CDR3 has 16 amino acids. The V segment lost 0 bases and the J segment 2 bases; nucleotides outside the gene matches: 4. CDR3 amino acids: CASSYSSAGAYNEQFF. As DNA, the CDR3 is TGTGCCAGCAGTTACTCATCGGCGGGAGCCTACAATGAGCAGTTCTTC.

This clonotype was counted ten times or more. The gene calls are TRBV6-2 or TRBV6-3 and TRBJ2-7; 11 bases fit TRBD1. The CDR3 is 16 residues long. V lost 2 bases and J lost 6; bases outside the gene matches: 9. The germline V gene encodes CDR1 MNHEY and CDR2 SVGEGT. CDR3 protein: CASSYHRDRGMFEQYF. The CDR3 bases are TGTGCCAGCAGTTACCACCGGGACAGGGGGATGTTCGAGCAGTACTTC.

On this clonotype itself: An end of the junction differs from the germline gene, which may be a read error. The chain carries TRBV7-2 and TRBJ1-1; TRBD1 agrees at 8 bases. The CDR3 is 17 amino acids. Germline CDR1 reads SGHTA; CDR2 reads FQGNSA. This CDR3 reads CASSLTETGALNTEAFF. The CDR3, as DNA: TGTGCCAGCAGCTTAACAGAGACAGGGGCCCTGAACACTGAAGCTTTCTTC. The full variable domain, with the rest looked up from reference TRBV7-2 and TRBJ1-1, is GAGVSQSPSNKVTEKGKDVELRCDPISGHTALYWYRQSLGQGLEFLIYFQGNSAPDKSGLPSDRFSAERTGGSVSTLTIQRTQQEDSAVYLCASSLTETGALNTEAFFGQGTRLTVV.

Many counts were recorded for this clonotype. V gene TRBV7-2 combines with J gene TRBJ2-7; the D gene is possibly TRBD2 (7 bases). Germline values: CDR1 SGHTA, CDR2 FQGNSA. Trimming stripped 1 base from V and 5 bases from J, with 15 bases between. CDR3 length equals 15 residues. In nucleotides, the CDR3 is TGTGCCAGCAGCTTAGAGGCGGGGGCCTTTAACGAGCAGTACTTC. Its translation is CASSLEAGAFNEQYF.

This clonotype was seen many times. The DNA for the CDR3 is TGTGCCAGCAGTTATCCCGGGACAGGGAGTGATCAGCCCCAGCATTTT. Its protein is CASSYPGTGSDQPQHF. V usage is TRBV28 and J usage is TRBJ1-5, with TRBD1 identical over 9 bases. J gave up 5 bases and V 4 bases, and 9 bases lay outside the gene matches. Germline loops: CDR1 MDHEN, CDR2 SYDVKM. The CDR3 loop spans 16 amino acids.

This clonotype appeared once. The rearrangement uses TRBV28 and TRBJ2-3; 7 bases match TRBD2. The CDR3 is 13 residues long. V lost 5 bases to trimming and J lost 10 bases; unmatched junction nucleotides: 9. Germline V gene data show CDR1 as MDHEN and CDR2 as SYDVKM. Here the CDR3 reads CASSDSAGVAQYF. CDR3 DNA sequence: TGTGCCAGCAGTGACTCTGCGGGAGTCGCGCAGTATTTT.

Only a few counts were recorded for this clonotype. V and J are TRBV9 and TRBJ1-2; 8 nucleotides line up with TRBD1. CDR3 length: 13 residues. Per the germline V gene, CDR1 is SGDLS and CDR2 is YYNGEE. Trimming removed 3 bases from V and 8 bases from J; junction bases left unmatched: 6. The DNA for the CDR3 is TGTGCCAGCAGCGGTGGAACAGGGGGAGGCTACACCTTC. This sequence encodes CASSGGTGGGYTF.

There are a few counts of this clonotype. A much larger clone lies one base from this, so it may be a read error. Because the CDR3 is missing its conserved closing phenylalanine or tryptophan, this is likely a read error. The chain uses TRBV3-1 and TRBJ1-1; possibly TRBD1 for D (6 bases). Between the trimmed V and J ends, which lost 1 base and 1 base, there was a span of 7 bases. Germline values: CDR1 LGHDT, CDR2 YNNKEL (reference sequence). The CDR3 has 14 amino acids. CDR3 DNA: TGTGCCAGCAGCCAAGTGGGACAGAACACTGAAGCTTTCCTT. Protein sequence: CASSQVGQNTEAFL.

This clonotype was seen many times. The chain is built from TRBV7-2 and TRBJ1-3, with TRBD1 matching over 11 bases. The length of the CDR3 is 17 residues. V shed 1 base, J shed 0 bases, and the junction held 2 bases outside the gene matches. The germline CDR1 and CDR2 sequences are SGHTA and FQGNSA. CDR3 DNA: TGTGCCAGCAGCTTAGGAGGACAGGGGGCCTCTGGAAACACCATATATTTT. Translated, it gives CASSLGGQGASGNTIYF.

This clonotype showed up many times. V and J are TRBV12-3 or TRBV12-4 and TRBJ2-2; tentatively, D is TRBD2 (6 bases). This CDR3 comprises 15 residues. Trimming removed 6 bases from V and 5 bases from J, with 16 bases in between. CDR3 nucleotides: TGTGCCAGCAGGGTTACCCCAGGGAGGACCGGGGAGCTGTTTTTT. Translating gives CASRVTPGRTGELFF.

Many counts were recorded for this clonotype. The V and J genes are TRBV6-1 and TRBJ2-7; 11 bases are shared with TRBD1. V trimming: 9 bases; J trimming: 6 bases; junction bases outside the gene matches: 13. The CDR3 contains 15 residues. CDR1 is MNHNS and CDR2 is SASEGT in the germline V gene. The CDR3 here is CASSNLGTGGFEQYF. Here the CDR3 DNA reads TGTGCCAGTTCGAATCTCGGGACAGGGGGTTTCGAGCAGTACTTC.

This clonotype was counted at least ten times. V usage is TRBV20-1 and J usage is TRBJ2-7; TRBD1 or TRBD2 may be the D gene (6 bases each). The V gene lost 0 bases and the J gene lost 5 bases, with 17 bases spanning the gap. The CDR3 has 15 amino acids. Germline values: CDR1 DFQATT, CDR2 SNEGSKA (reference sequence). Here the CDR3 DNA reads TGCAGTGCTAGAGATCTAGGGGGGAGTCTGGACGAGCAGTACTTC. Encoded protein: CSARDLGGSLDEQYF.

This clonotype was detected a few times. The chain links TRBV19 to TRBJ2-3; D ambiguous. Germline CDR1 is LNHDA and CDR2 is SQIVND (reference sequence). Trimming took 4 bases from V and 9 from J, leaving 11 bases between them. This CDR3 has 12 amino acids. The CDR3 reads CASSKKGETQYF. The CDR3 region has the DNA TGTGCCAGTAGTAAAAAGGGTGAAACGCAGTATTTT.

This clonotype was seen repeatedly, ten times or more. The CDR3 loop is CASSLGGSEQFF. CDR3 DNA sequence: TGTGCCAGCAGCTTAGGGGGGTCTGAGCAGTTCTTC. The chain uses TRBV7-2 and TRBJ2-1; D is possibly TRBD1 or TRBD2 (5 bases each). The germline V and J ends were trimmed by 1 base and 9 bases, with 7 bases remaining between them. Germline-derived CDR1 and CDR2 are SGHTA and FQGNSA. This CDR3 region has 12 residues. The full variable domain, in which reference TRBV7-2 and TRBJ2-1 provide the parts outside the CDR3, is GAGVSQSPSNKVTEKGKDVELRCDPISGHTALYWYRQSLGQGLEFLIYFQGNSAPDKSGLPSDRFSAERTGGSVSTLTIQRTQQEDSAVYLCASSLGGSEQFFGPGTRLTVL.

This clonotype has more than one count but fewer than ten. A much larger clonotype is one base distant, so this may be a read error. The rearrangement joins TRBV7-2 to TRBJ2-1, with a tentative D call TRBD2 (6 bases). Germline V gene data show CDR1 as SGHTA and CDR2 as FQGNSA. V shed 2 bases and J shed 8 bases, with 16 bases lying between them. The CDR3 runs to 15 residues. CDR3 bases: TGTGCCAGCAGCTTACGCGGGACTCATTACGATGAGCAGTTCTTC. This gives the protein CASSLRGTHYDEQFF.

This clonotype was found many times. The gene calls are TRBV28 and TRBJ2-7, with a tentative D call TRBD1 (6 bases). The V end lost 6 bases, the J end lost 2 bases, and 20 bases lay between the germline ends. This CDR3 contains 16 residues. CDR1 MDHEN and CDR2 SYDVKM come from the germline V gene. Written as DNA, the CDR3 is TGTGCCAGCAGCTCTAACGAAGACAGGTTACCCTACGAGCAGTACTTC. Protein product: CASSSNEDRLPYEQYF.

This clonotype has at least ten counts. This rearrangement joins TRBV7-9 to TRBJ1-2; D might be TRBD1 (6 bases). The CDR3 spans 15 residues. Trimming took 5 bases from V and 0 from J, leaving 13 bases between them. Germline assignment: CDR1 SEHNR and CDR2 FQNEAQ (reference sequence). CDR3 bases: TGTGCCAGCAGCCTCTATGGGGACACTAACTATGGCTACACCTTC. Translating gives CASSLYGDTNYGYTF.

In this sample, this clonotype turned up many times. The chain employs TRBV28 and TRBJ2-2, with TRBD1 identical over 9 bases. Trimming cost V 7 bases and J 4 bases; bases outside gene matches: 16. Germline CDR1 is MDHEN and CDR2 is SYDVKM. This CDR3 has 18 residues. In DNA form, the CDR3 reads TGTGCCAGCAAATGGGCGGGACAGGGATTTTATGGCACCGGGGAGCTGTTTTTT. Protein product: CASKWAGQGFYGTGELFF.

The gene calls are TRBV19 and TRBJ2-7; tentatively, D is TRBD2 (6 bases). This CDR3 has 15 amino acids. Germline CDR1 and CDR2: LNHDA and SQIVND (reference sequence). Trimming left V 1 base short and J 5 bases short, with 15 bases between. Written as DNA, the CDR3 is TGTGCCAGTAGTATAGTTGGGACTCTTTCCCACGAGCAGTACTTC. Translation: CASSIVGTLSHEQYF.

There are many counts of this clonotype. V usage is TRBV14 and J usage is TRBJ2-5; a weak D match, TRBD1 (6 bases). The V gene's germline CDR1 is SGHDN and CDR2 FVKESK. This CDR3 is built from 16 residues. V was shortened by 3 bases and J by 2 bases, with 16 bases between the two germline ends. The CDR3 nucleotides are TGTGCCAGCAGCCAGTTACCTGGACAGTTACAAGAGACCCAGTACTTC. This sequence encodes CASSQLPGQLQETQYF.

This clonotype was observed a handful of times. The gene calls are TRBV19 and TRBJ1-1; the D is unclear. Per the germline V gene, CDR1 is LNHDA and CDR2 is SQIVND (reference sequence). The CDR3 totals 15 residues. V was shortened by 3 bases and J by 8 bases, with 19 bases between the two germline ends. The CDR3 DNA sequence: TGTGCCAGTAGTATCTCCGTAGCGGGAGCGACCGAAGCTTTCTTT. This encodes CASSISVAGATEAFF.

In DNA, the CDR3 is TGCGCCAGCAGTCCTTTCGGGACTAGCGGGAGGGCCGGTAAGGCAGATACGCAGTATTTT. Encoded protein: CASSPFGTSGRAGKADTQYF. The chain is built from TRBV4-1 and TRBJ2-3; 16 bases are shared with TRBD2. J was trimmed by 4 bases and V by 6 bases; bases with no gene match: 16. The CDR3 is 20 residues long. From germline, CDR1 is MGHRA and CDR2 YSYEKL.